The 24 T cell receptor beta chains below all came from one sample that was sequenced in a study of cytomegalovirus exposure and HLA in healthy donors. PCR employed 60 Vbeta and 13 Jbeta primers. Sequenced by immunoSEQ multiplex PCR; TCRdb stores in-frame clones only, minus some. Of roughly 140,000 clones listed, about 74% are singletons. The sample taken for sequencing was PBMCs. The receptor set was obtained from a woman aged 45-59 years in good health and CMV-seronegative.

The CDR3 spells CASSQDFWDRSTTNEKLFF. The CDR3 DNA is TGCGCCAGCAGCCAAGATTTCTGGGACAGGAGCACCACAAATGAAAAACTGTTTTTT. The chain combines TRBV4-1 with TRBJ1-4; 8 positions match TRBD1. Germline V gives CDR1 MGHRA, CDR2 YSYEKL. V lost 0 bases to trimming and J lost 5 bases; unmatched junction nucleotides: 14. The CDR3 contains 19 residues.

CDR3 DNA sequence: TGCGCCAGCAGCTTGTCTCCGGGTTACACCGGGGAGCTGTTTTTT. Its protein product is CASSLSPGYTGELFF. The chain joins TRBV5-1 to TRBJ2-2; D gene uncertain. This CDR3 is 15 amino acids long. Germline loops: CDR1 SGHRS, CDR2 YFSETQ. V was pared by 1 base and J by 3 bases, with 10 bases between.

The V and J genes are TRBV28 and TRBJ1-5, with unresolved D. The CDR3 spans 16 residues. The germline V and J ends were trimmed by 5 bases and 2 bases, with 16 bases remaining between them. The germline V gene has CDR1 MDHEN and CDR2 SYDVKM. This CDR3 reads CASSPLPSFGNQPQHF. Here the CDR3 DNA reads TGTGCCAGCAGTCCCCTCCCCAGTTTCGGCAATCAGCCCCAGCATTTT.

The chain recombines TRBV7-9 with TRBJ1-1; D might be TRBD1 (5 bases). V was pared by 5 bases and J by 2 bases, with 12 bases between. The CDR3 runs 14 residues. Germline V gene lookup returns CDR1 SEHNR and CDR2 FQNEAQ (reference sequence). CDR3 sequence reads: CASSERGTNTEAFF. CDR3 in DNA: TGTGCCAGCAGCGAGCGGGGGACTAACACTGAAGCTTTCTTT. The full variable domain, rest sourced from reference TRBV7-9 and TRBJ1-1, is DTGVSQNPRHKITKRGQNVTFRCDPISEHNRLYWYRQTLGQGPEFLTYFQNEAQLEKSRLLSDRFSAERPKGSFSTLEIQRTEQGDSAMYLCASSERGTNTEAFFGQGTRLTVV.

The rearrangement joins TRBV27 to TRBJ1-2; perhaps TRBD1 as D (6 bases). The CDR3 totals 15 residues. Germline-derived CDR1 and CDR2 are MNHEY and SMNVEV (reference sequence). Trimming cost V 6 bases and J 0 bases, with 14 bases left between them. The CDR3, as DNA: TGTGCCAGCAGGGAAAGGGGGTGGTCTAACTATGGCTACACCTTC. Its translation is CASRERGWSNYGYTF.

V usage is TRBV6-5 and J usage is TRBJ2-7, with D tentatively TRBD2 (6 bases). The CDR3 consists of 11 residues. Germline V gene data show CDR1 as MNHEY and CDR2 as SVGAGI. V shed 4 bases and J shed 6 bases, with 7 bases lying between them. The CDR3 is CASSWEAEQYF. The CDR3 coding sequence is TGTGCCAGCAGTTGGGAGGCCGAGCAGTACTTC.

Concerning this clone: The junction and the germline gene differ at one end; a read error may be behind it. This chain uses TRBV5-4 with TRBJ1-1, with 9 bases that match TRBD1. Germline CDR1 reads SGHNT; CDR2 reads YYREEE (reference sequence). CDR3 length equals 15 residues. CDR3 sequence reads: CTSSMNRGLGTEAFF. The CDR3 nucleotides read TGTACCAGCAGCATGAACAGGGGGCTTGGCACTGAAGCTTTCTTT.

CDR3 residues: CASSYSGWQGDYGYTF. CDR3 nucleotides: TGTGCCAGCAGTTACTCGGGGTGGCAGGGGGACTATGGCTACACCTTC. The V call is TRBV6-5, the J call TRBJ1-2; 7 nucleotides match TRBD1. The CDR3 is made up of 16 amino acids. From germline, CDR1 is MNHEY and CDR2 SVGAGI. V trimming: 0 bases; J trimming: 3 bases; junction bases outside the gene matches: 7.

The gene calls are TRBV5-1 and TRBJ2-1; D not certain. V was pared by 4 bases and J by 8 bases, with 16 bases between. The CDR3 extends over 14 amino acids. Per germline, CDR1 SGHRS and CDR2 YFSETQ. The CDR3: CASSPGLSGYEQFF. CDR3 bases: TGCGCCAGCAGCCCGGGTCTCAGTGGGTATGAGCAGTTCTTC. The full variable domain, with the rest looked up from reference TRBV5-1 and TRBJ2-1, is KAGVTQTPRYLIKTRGQQVTLSCSPISGHRSVSWYQQTPGQGLQFLFEYFSETQRNKGNFPGRFSGRQFSNSRSEMNVSTLELGDSALYLCASSPGLSGYEQFFGPGTRLTVL.

The rearrangement links TRBV5-1 to TRBJ1-1, with a weak D call TRBD1 (6 bases). CDR1 is SGHRS, CDR2 YFSETQ, per germline. CDR3 length: 15 residues. Trimming pared 0 bases from V and 4 bases from J, leaving 13 bases between. In nucleotides, the CDR3 is TGCGCCAGCAGCTTGGAAGGGGGGGGATCCACTGAAGCTTTCTTT. It specifies CASSLEGGGSTEAFF.

The chain couples TRBV7-2 to TRBJ2-7, with 10 nucleotides matching TRBD1. The germline V gene encodes CDR1 SGHTA and CDR2 FQGNSA. J was trimmed by 6 bases and V by 5 bases; bases with no gene match: 7. CDR3 length equals 14 residues. The CDR3 loop reads CASSPGTGAIEQYF. As DNA, the CDR3 is TGTGCCAGCAGCCCGGGGACAGGGGCAATCGAGCAGTACTTC.

CDR3: CAWSLDGDQPQHF. The CDR3 region has the DNA TGTGCCTGGAGTCTAGACGGCGATCAGCCCCAGCATTTT. The J gene is TRBJ1-5, the V gene TRBV30; D uncertain. Germline CDR1 GTSNPN, CDR2 SVGIG (reference sequence). Trimming cost V 2 bases and J 5 bases, with 10 bases left between them. The CDR3 runs 13 residues.

The chain combines TRBV27 with TRBJ1-2; D gene uncertain. Germline values: CDR1 MNHEY, CDR2 SMNVEV (reference sequence). The V end was cut by 5 bases, the J end by 6 bases, with 25 bases between. The CDR3 covers 17 residues. The CDR3 region is CASSPRDPGDWVDGYTF. As DNA, the CDR3 is TGTGCCAGCAGTCCCCGGGATCCGGGAGACTGGGTCGATGGCTACACCTTC.

In this sample, this clone turned up a few times. The CDR3, as DNA: TGTGCCATCAGTCCTAAGATAGGGGTTACTGGAAACACCATATATTTT. This sequence encodes CAISPKIGVTGNTIYF. V is TRBV10-3 and J is TRBJ1-3; perhaps TRBD1 as D (5 bases). Trimming stripped 5 bases from V and 2 bases from J, with 16 bases between. Per the germline V gene, CDR1 is ENHRY and CDR2 is SYGVKD. This CDR3 contains 16 residues.

This CDR3 reads CASSLWALVRANNQPQHF. The CDR3 DNA sequence: TGTGCCAGCAGTTTATGGGCCCTAGTGAGGGCGAACAATCAGCCCCAGCATTTT. This rearrangement joins TRBV28 to TRBJ1-5; D not certain. Per germline, CDR1 MDHEN and CDR2 SYDVKM. The CDR3 has 18 amino acids. The V and J ends lost 0 bases and 3 bases respectively, with 18 bases between them.

V gene TRBV5-8 combines with J gene TRBJ1-2; maybe TRBD1 (5 bases). The CDR3 contains 15 residues. Trimming stripped 4 bases from V and 5 bases from J, with 18 bases between. Germline loops: CDR1 SGHTS, CDR2 YDEGEE. The CDR3, as DNA: TGTGCCAGCAGCGGTTGGGCGGGACGCCTTTATGGCTACACCTTC. This sequence encodes CASSGWAGRLYGYTF.

V is TRBV6-5 and J is TRBJ1-6; 7 bases fit TRBD1. Looked up from germline, CDR1 is MNHEY and CDR2 is SVGAGI. V shed 7 bases, J shed 8 bases, and the junction held 8 bases outside the gene matches. The CDR3 is 14 amino acids. CDR3 bases: TGTGCCAGCAAAGTCGGGACAGAAGATTCACCCCTCCACTTT. Encoded protein: CASKVGTEDSPLHF.

V and J are TRBV14 and TRBJ2-5; the D is unclear. Germline V gene lookup returns CDR1 SGHDN and CDR2 FVKESK. The CDR3 consists of 11 residues. V lost 1 base to trimming and J lost 7 bases, with 4 bases between them. DNA for the CDR3: TGTGCCAGCAGCCAAGGGGCGACCCAGTACTTC. It encodes CASSQGATQYF.

This rearrangement joins TRBV6-1 to TRBJ1-6; TRBD1 matches at 9 bases. Germline loops: CDR1 MNHNS, CDR2 SASEGT. V lost 7 bases and J lost 9; bases outside the gene matches: 7. This CDR3 has 14 residues. The CDR3 coding sequence is TGTGCCAGCACCCGGGACAGGGATAGTTCACCCCTCCACTTT. Its protein product is CASTRDRDSSPLHF.

The CDR3 DNA follows: TGTGCCAGCACCTACCTCTTGACTAGCGGGGCGGCAGATACGCAGTATTTT. Encoded protein: CASTYLLTSGAADTQYF. The V and J genes are TRBV7-2 and TRBJ2-3, with 11 bases that match TRBD2. Germline V gene sequence: CDR1 SGHTA, CDR2 FQGNSA. The CDR3 is 17 amino acids. V was clipped by 7 bases and J by 4 bases; unmatched bases: 13.

The V and J genes are TRBV6-1 and TRBJ1-5; D gene uncertain. Trimming took 6 bases from V and 3 from J, leaving 6 bases between them. Germline-derived CDR1 and CDR2 are MNHNS and SASEGT. CDR3 length: 12 residues. CDR3 sequence: CASSGSNQPQHF. The CDR3 DNA is TGTGCCAGCAGCGGGTCCAATCAGCCCCAGCATTTT.

This rearrangement joins TRBV9 to TRBJ1-6; D might be TRBD1 (6 bases). V lost 5 bases, J lost 8 bases, and 11 bases lay in between. This CDR3 has 13 residues. Per the germline V gene, CDR1 is SGDLS and CDR2 is YYNGEE. DNA of the CDR3: TGTGCCAGCAGAGGGGGGGGAGATTCACCCCTCCACTTT. This translates into CASRGGGDSPLHF. The whole variable domain, filled in from reference TRBV9 and TRBJ1-6, reads DSGVTQTPKHLITATGQRVTLRCSPRSGDLSVYWYQQSLDQGLQFLIQYYNGEERAKGNILERFSAQQFPDLHSELNLSSLELGDSALYFCASRGGGDSPLHFGNGTRLTVT.

As to this clone: The junction differs from germline at one of its ends, possibly a read error. This sequence joins TRBV7-7 and TRBJ2-5, with 7 bases lining up with TRBD2. The CDR3 runs to 14 residues. CDR1 is SSHAT, CDR2 FNYEAQ, per germline (reference sequence). CDR3 DNA: TGTGCTAGCAGCTCGGGGGGTTTTCAAGAGACCCAGTACTTC. This encodes CASSSGGFQETQYF.

The rearrangement links TRBV5-1 to TRBJ2-1, with TRBD1 matching over 7 bases. CDR1 and CDR2 (germline): SGHRS, YFSETQ. This CDR3 comprises 16 residues. Trimming took 3 bases from V and 5 from J; bases not matched to a gene: 11. The CDR3 region has the DNA TGCGCCAGCAGCTGGCCCCGGGACAGCGCACACAATGAGCAGTTCTTC. This codes for CASSWPRDSAHNEQFF.